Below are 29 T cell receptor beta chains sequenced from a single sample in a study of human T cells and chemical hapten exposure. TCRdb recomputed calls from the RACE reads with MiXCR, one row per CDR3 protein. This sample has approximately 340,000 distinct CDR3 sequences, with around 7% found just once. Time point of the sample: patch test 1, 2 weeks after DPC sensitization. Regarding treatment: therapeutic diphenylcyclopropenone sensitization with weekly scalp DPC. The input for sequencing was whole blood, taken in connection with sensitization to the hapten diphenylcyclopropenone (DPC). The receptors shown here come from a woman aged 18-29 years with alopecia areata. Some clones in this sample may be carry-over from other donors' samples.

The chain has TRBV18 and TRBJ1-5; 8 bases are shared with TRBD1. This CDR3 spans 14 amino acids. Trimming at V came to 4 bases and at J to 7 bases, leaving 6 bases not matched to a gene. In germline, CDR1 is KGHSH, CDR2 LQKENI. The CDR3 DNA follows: TGTGCCAGCTCACTAGACAGGGGTGAACAGCCCCAGCATTTT. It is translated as CASSLDRGEQPQHF.

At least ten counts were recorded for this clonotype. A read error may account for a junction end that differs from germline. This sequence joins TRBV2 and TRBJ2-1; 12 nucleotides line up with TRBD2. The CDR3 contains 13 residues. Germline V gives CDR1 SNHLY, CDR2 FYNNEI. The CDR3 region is CASSELGGTSGFF. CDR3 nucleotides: TGTGCCAGCAGTGAATTGGGAGGGACTAGCGGGTTTTTC.

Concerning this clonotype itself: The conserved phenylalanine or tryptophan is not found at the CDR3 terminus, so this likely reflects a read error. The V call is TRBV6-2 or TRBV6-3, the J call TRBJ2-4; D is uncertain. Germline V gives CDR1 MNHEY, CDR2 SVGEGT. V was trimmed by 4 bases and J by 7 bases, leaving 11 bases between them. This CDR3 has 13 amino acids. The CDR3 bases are TGTGCCAGCAGTTCGGCGCCCCCGAACATTCAGTACTAC. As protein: CASSSAPPNIQYY.

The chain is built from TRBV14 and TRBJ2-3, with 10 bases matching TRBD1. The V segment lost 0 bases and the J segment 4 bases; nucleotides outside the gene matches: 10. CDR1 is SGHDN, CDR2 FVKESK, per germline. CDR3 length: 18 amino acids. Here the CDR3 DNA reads TGTGCCAGCAGCCAAGAGCCTCCGGGGACAGGGGCCGCAGATACGCAGTATTTT. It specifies CASSQEPPGTGAADTQYF.

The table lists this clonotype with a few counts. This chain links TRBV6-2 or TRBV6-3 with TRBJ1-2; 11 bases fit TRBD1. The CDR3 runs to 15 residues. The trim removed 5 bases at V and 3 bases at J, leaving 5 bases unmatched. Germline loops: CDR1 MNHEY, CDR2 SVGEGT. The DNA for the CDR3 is TGTGCCAGCAGTGGACCGGGACAGGGGGACTATGGCTACACCTTC. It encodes CASSGPGQGDYGYTF.

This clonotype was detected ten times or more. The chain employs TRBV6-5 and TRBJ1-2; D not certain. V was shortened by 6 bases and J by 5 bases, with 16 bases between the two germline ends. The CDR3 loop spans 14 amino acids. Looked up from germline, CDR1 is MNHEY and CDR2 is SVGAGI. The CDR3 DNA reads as TGTGCCAGCAGCCCTAAAATGGTTGGGTATGGCTACACCTTC. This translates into CASSPKMVGYGYTF.

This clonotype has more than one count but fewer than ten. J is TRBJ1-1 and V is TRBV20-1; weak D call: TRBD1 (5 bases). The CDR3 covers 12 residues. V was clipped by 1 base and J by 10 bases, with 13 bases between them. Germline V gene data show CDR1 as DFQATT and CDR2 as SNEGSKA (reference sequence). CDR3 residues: CSARAGERGAFF. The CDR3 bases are TGCAGTGCTAGAGCGGGGGAAAGGGGAGCTTTCTTT.

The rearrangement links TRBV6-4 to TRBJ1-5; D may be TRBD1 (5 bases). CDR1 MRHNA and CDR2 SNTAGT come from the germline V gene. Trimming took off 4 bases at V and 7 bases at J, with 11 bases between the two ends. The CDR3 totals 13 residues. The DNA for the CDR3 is TGTGCCAGCAGTGCAGGAGGGGAGCAGCCCCAGCATTTT. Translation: CASSAGGEQPQHF.

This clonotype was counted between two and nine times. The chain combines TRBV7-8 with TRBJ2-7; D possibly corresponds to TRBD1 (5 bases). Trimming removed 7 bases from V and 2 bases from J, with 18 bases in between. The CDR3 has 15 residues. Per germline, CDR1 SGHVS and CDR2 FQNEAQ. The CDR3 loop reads CASTREEGDPYEQYF. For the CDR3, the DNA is TGTGCCAGCACCCGAGAGGAAGGGGATCCCTACGAGCAGTACTTC.

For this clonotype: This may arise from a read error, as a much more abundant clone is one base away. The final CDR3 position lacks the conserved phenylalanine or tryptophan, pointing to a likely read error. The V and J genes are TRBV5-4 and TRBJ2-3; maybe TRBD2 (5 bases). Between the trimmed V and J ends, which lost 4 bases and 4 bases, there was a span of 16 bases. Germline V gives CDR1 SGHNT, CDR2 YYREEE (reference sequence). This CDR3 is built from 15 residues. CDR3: CASSVTGVGSDTQYL. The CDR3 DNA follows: TGTGCCAGCAGCGTGACCGGGGTGGGGTCAGATACGCAGTATTTG.

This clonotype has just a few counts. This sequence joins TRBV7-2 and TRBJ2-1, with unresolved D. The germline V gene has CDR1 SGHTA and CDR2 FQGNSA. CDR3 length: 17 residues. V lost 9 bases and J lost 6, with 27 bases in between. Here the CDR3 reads CASTRKTRSPDINEQFF. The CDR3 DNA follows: TGTGCCAGTACCAGGAAAACAAGATCGCCAGATATCAATGAGCAGTTCTTC.

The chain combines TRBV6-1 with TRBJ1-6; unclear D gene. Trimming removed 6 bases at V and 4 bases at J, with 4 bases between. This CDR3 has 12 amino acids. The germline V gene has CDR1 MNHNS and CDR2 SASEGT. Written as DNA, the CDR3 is TGTGCCAGCAGGCAGTATAATTCACCCCTCCACTTT. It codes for CASRQYNSPLHF.

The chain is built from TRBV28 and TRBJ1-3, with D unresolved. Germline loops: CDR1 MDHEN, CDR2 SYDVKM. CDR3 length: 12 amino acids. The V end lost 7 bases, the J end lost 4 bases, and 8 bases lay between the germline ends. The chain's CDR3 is CASTLRGNTIYF. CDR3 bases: TGTGCCAGCACACTTCGAGGAAACACCATATATTTT.

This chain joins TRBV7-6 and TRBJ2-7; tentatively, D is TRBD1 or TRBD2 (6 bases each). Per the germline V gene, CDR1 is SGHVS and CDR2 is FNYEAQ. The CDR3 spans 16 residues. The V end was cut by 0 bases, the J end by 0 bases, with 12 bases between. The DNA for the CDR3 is TGTGCCAGCAGCTTAGCGGGGGGCATCATCTCCTACGAGCAGTACTTC. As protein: CASSLAGGIISYEQYF.

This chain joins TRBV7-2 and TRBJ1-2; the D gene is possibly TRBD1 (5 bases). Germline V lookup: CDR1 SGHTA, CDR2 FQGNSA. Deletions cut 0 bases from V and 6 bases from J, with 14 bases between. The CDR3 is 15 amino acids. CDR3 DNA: TGTGCCAGCAGCTTAGCTAGATCTGGGGCGCATGGCTACACCTTC. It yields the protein CASSLARSGAHGYTF.

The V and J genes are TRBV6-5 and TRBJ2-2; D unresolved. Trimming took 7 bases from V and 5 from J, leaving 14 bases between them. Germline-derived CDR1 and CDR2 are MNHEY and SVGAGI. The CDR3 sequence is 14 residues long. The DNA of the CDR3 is TGTGCCAGCACCGTTACAGAAAATACCGGGGAGCTGTTTTTT. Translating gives CASTVTENTGELFF.

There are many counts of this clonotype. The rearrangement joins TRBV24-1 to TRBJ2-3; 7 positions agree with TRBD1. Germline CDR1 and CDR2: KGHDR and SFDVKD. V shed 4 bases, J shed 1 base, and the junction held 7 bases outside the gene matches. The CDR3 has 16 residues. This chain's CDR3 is CATSDPDRDGTDTQYF. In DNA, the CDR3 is TGTGCCACCAGTGACCCTGACAGGGACGGCACAGATACGCAGTATTTT.

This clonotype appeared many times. The CDR3 loop reads CASSFPTGRNEQFF. The CDR3 bases are TGTGCCAGCAGCTTTCCCACAGGGAGGAATGAGCAGTTCTTC. The chain is built from TRBV11-2 and TRBJ2-1; D possibly uses TRBD1 or TRBD2 (6 bases each). Per the germline V gene, CDR1 is SGHAT and CDR2 is FQNNGV. The germline V and J ends were trimmed by 3 bases and 7 bases, with 13 bases remaining between them. This CDR3 is built from 14 residues.

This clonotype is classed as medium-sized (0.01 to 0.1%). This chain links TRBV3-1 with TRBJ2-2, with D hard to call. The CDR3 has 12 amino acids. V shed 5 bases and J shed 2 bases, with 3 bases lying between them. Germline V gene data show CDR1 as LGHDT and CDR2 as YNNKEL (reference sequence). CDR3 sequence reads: CASSLNTGELFF. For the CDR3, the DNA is TGTGCCAGCAGCTTAAACACCGGGGAGCTGTTTTTT.

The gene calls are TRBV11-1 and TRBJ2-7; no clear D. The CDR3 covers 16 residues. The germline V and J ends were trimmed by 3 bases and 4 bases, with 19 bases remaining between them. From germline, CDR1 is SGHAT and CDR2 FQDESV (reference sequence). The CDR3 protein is CASSFDGYLIRYEQYF. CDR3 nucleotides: TGTGCCAGCAGCTTCGACGGATACCTGATACGGTACGAGCAGTACTTC.

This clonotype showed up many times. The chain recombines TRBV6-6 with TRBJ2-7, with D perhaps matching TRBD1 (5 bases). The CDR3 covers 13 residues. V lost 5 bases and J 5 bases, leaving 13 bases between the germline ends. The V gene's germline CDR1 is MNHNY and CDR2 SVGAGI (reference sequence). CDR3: CASSPQGSNEQYF. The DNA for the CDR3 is TGTGCCAGCAGTCCTCAGGGTTCCAACGAGCAGTACTTC.

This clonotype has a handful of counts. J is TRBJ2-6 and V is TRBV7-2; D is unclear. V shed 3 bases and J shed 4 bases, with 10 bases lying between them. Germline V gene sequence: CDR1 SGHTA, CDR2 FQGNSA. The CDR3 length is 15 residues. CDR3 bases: TGTGCCAGCAGCTTCGTGGTGTCAGGGGCCAACGTCCTGACTTTC. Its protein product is CASSFVVSGANVLTF.

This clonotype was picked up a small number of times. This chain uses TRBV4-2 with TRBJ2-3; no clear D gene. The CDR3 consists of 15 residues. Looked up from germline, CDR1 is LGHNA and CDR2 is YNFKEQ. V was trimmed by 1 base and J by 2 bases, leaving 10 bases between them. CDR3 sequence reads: CASSQGQPLTDTQYF. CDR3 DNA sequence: TGTGCCAGCAGCCAAGGTCAGCCGCTCACAGATACGCAGTATTTT.

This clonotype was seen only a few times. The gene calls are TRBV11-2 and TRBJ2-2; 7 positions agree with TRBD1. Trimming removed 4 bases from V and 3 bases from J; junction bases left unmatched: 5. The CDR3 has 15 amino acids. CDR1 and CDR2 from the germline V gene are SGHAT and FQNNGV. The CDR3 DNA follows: TGTGCCAGCAGCTCCGTGACAGGGCACACCGGGGAGCTGTTTTTT. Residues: CASSSVTGHTGELFF. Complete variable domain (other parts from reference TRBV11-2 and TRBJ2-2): EAGVAQSPRYKIIEKRQSVAFWCNPISGHATLYWYQQILGQGPKLLIQFQNNGVVDDSQLPKDRFSAERLKGVDSTLKIQPAKLEDSAVYLCASSSVTGHTGELFFGEGSRLTVL.

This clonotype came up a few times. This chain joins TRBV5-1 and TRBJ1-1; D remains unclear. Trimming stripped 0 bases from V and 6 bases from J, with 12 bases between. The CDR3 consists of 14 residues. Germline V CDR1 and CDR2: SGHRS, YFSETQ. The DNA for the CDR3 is TGCGCCAGCAGCTTGGCGGGGAATGGCGCTGAAGCTTTCTTT. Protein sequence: CASSLAGNGAEAFF.

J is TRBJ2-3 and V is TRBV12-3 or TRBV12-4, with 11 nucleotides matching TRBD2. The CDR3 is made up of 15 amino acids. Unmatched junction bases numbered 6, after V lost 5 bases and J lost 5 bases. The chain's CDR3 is CASSPDSGREDTQYF. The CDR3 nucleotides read TGTGCCAGCAGTCCTGATAGCGGGAGGGAAGATACGCAGTATTTT.

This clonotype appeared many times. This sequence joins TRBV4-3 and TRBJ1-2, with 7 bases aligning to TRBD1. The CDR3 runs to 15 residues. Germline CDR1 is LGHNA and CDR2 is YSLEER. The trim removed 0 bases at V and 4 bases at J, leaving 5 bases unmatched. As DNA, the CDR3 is TGCGCCAGCAGCCAAGAAGCGGGACAGTCCTATGGCTACACCTTC. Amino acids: CASSQEAGQSYGYTF.

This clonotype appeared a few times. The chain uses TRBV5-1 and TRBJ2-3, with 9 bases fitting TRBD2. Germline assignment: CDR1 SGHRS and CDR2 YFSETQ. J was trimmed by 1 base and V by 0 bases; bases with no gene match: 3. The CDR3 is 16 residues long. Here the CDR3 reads CASSLGSGGRTDTQYF. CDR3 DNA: TGCGCCAGCAGCTTGGGGAGCGGGGGGCGCACAGATACGCAGTATTTT.

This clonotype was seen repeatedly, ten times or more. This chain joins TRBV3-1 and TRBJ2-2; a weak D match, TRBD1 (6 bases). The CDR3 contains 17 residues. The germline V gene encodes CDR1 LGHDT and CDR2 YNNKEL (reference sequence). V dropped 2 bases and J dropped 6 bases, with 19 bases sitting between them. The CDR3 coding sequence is TGTGCCAGCAGCCAAAGTATCTACAGGGTAAAGCCCGGGGAGCTGTTTTTT. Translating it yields CASSQSIYRVKPGELFF.